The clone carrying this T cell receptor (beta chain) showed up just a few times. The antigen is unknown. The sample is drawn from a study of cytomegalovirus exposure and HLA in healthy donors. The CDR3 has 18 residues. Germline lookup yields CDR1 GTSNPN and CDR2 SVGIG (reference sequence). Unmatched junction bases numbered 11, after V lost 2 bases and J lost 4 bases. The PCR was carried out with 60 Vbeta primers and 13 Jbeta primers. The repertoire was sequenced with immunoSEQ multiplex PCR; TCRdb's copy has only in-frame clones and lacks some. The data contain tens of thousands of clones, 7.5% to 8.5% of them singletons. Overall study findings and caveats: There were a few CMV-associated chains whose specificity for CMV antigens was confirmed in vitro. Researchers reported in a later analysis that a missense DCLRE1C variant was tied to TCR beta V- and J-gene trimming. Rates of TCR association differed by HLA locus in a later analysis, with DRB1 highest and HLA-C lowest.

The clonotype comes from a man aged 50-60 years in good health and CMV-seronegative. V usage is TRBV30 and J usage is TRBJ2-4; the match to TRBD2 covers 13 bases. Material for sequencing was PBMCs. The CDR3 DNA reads TGTGCCTGGAGTTCCCTTCGGACTAGCGGGGGACTAAAAAACATTCAGTACTTC. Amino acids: CAWSSLRTSGGLKNIQYF.